This record concerns one T cell receptor (beta chain) sequence. Its antigen is unidentified. immunoSEQ v3.0 was run at survey level. The table came from immunoSEQ multiplex PCR; TCRdb's copy has only in-frame clones and leaves some out. The table records about 30,000 clones, about 95% of them present only once. The sample comes from a study of long-term antiretroviral therapy in people with HIV. Study context: The 2015 immediate-ART recommendation came about a decade after the earliest samples.

Findings and caveats of the study: ART-treated samples gained diversity yet remained below transplant donor controls.

The clonotype was recovered from a man aged 25-45 years with HIV. Source: unsorted PBMCs, taken more than 6 years after starting antiretroviral therapy.

CDR3 DNA sequence: TGTGCCATCAGTGAGTCGACGATTTGGGGGAACACCGGGGAGCTGTTTTTT. Translated, it gives CAISESTIWGNTGELFF. The J gene is TRBJ2-2, the V gene TRBV10-3; D gene uncertain. The CDR3 extends over 17 amino acids. Per the germline V gene, CDR1 is ENHRY and CDR2 is SYGVKD. Trimming took 0 bases from V and 1 from J, leaving 12 bases between them.